These 28 T cell receptor beta chains were sequenced from one sample in a study of T cell responses to AZD1222 COVID-19 vaccine. The repertoire was sequenced with immunoSEQ multiplex PCR; TCRdb's copy has only in-frame clones and lacks some. The table lists fewer than 150,000 clones, over 85% of them singletons, with about 4.1% in the top ten. This specimen consisted of peripheral blood, obtained on day 0 of AZD1222 vaccination. These receptors were collected from an adult in good health.

This chain connects TRBV3-1 (or the pseudogene TRBV3-2) to TRBJ2-7, with D possibly TRBD1 on 6 matching bases. The CDR3 is 14 residues long. V lost 4 bases to trimming and J lost 6 bases, with 16 bases between them. CDR1 is LGHDT and CDR2 is YNNKEL in the germline V gene (reference sequence). The CDR3: CASSRHRAGSEQYF. In nucleotides, the CDR3 is TGTGCCAGCAGCCGGCACAGGGCAGGTAGCGAGCAGTACTTC.

The CDR3 DNA reads TGTGCCACGCTACAGGGAGGTGAAGCTTTCTTT. Amino acids: CATLQGGEAFF. V gene TRBV21-1 combines with J gene TRBJ1-1. TRBV21-1 represents a pseudogene. CDR3 length: 11 amino acids.

V gene TRBV30 combines with J gene TRBJ1-6, with 9 bases lining up with TRBD1. This CDR3 contains 14 residues. In germline, CDR1 is GTSNPN, CDR2 SVGIG (reference sequence). With 5 bases clipped from V and 3 bases from J, the junction kept 2 bases outside the gene matches. The CDR3 DNA sequence: TGTGCCTGGTGGACAGGGGACTATAATTCACCCCTCCACTTT. Protein product: CAWWTGDYNSPLHF. The full variable domain, rest sourced from reference TRBV30 and TRBJ1-6, is SQTIHQWPATLVQPVGSPLSLECTVEGTSNPNLYWYRQAAGRGLQLLFYSVGIGQISSEVPQNLSASRPQDRQFILSSKKLLLSDSGFYLCAWWTGDYNSPLHFGNGTRLTVT.

The chain employs TRBV5-4 and TRBJ2-7; 10 positions match TRBD2. The V and J ends lost 4 bases and 1 base, in that order; junction bases with no gene match: 8. Germline CDR1 is SGHNT and CDR2 is YYREEE (reference sequence). The CDR3 is 16 residues long. The CDR3 protein is CASSQRTSGPSYEQYF. CDR3 nucleotide sequence: TGTGCCAGCAGCCAGAGGACTAGCGGTCCTTCCTACGAGCAGTACTTC. The full variable domain, completed using reference TRBV5-4 and TRBJ2-7, is ETGVTQSPTHLIKTRGQQVTLRCSSQSGHNTVSWYQQALGQGPQFIFQYYREEENGRGNFPPRFSGLQFPNYSSELNVNALELDDSALYLCASSQRTSGPSYEQYFGPGTRLTVT.

This clone appeared a few times. The chain joins TRBV6-5 to TRBJ2-6, with D perhaps matching TRBD2 (6 bases). V was clipped by 4 bases and J by 4 bases, with 11 bases between them. This CDR3 is 15 amino acids long. Looked up from germline, CDR1 is MNHEY and CDR2 is SVGAGI. CDR3: CASSLEGAGANVLTF. The DNA of the CDR3 is TGTGCCAGCAGTTTGGAGGGCGCCGGGGCCAACGTCCTGACTTTC.

This clone was picked up one time. The chain carries TRBV11-3 and TRBJ2-7; the match to TRBD2 covers 7 bases. Trimming removed 5 bases from V and 7 bases from J; junction bases left unmatched: 11. CDR3 size: 14 residues. The V gene's germline CDR1 is SGHNT and CDR2 YENEEA. CDR3 residues: CASSNGGVAGEQYF. In DNA, the CDR3 is TGTGCCAGCAGCAATGGGGGGGTGGCGGGTGAGCAGTACTTC.

The chain joins TRBV30 to TRBJ1-6; 11 nucleotides align to TRBD1. With V trimmed by 4 bases and J by 5 bases, 4 bases remained unmatched. Germline-derived CDR1 and CDR2 are GTSNPN and SVGIG (reference sequence). The CDR3 consists of 15 residues. The CDR3 loop reads CAWTRDRGNNSPLHF. The CDR3 bases are TGTGCCTGGACTCGGGACAGGGGGAATAATTCACCCCTCCACTTT. Based on the CDR3 plus reference TRBV30 and TRBJ1-6, the full variable domain is SQTIHQWPATLVQPVGSPLSLECTVEGTSNPNLYWYRQAAGRGLQLLFYSVGIGQISSEVPQNLSASRPQDRQFILSSKKLLLSDSGFYLCAWTRDRGNNSPLHFGNGTRLTVT.

V usage is TRBV24-1 and J usage is TRBJ1-2; 7 bases fit TRBD1. The trim removed 4 bases at V and 8 bases at J, leaving 12 bases unmatched. The V gene's germline CDR1 is KGHDR and CDR2 SFDVKD. The CDR3 extends over 15 amino acids. The DNA of the CDR3 is TGTGCCACCAGTGAGCCGGGACAGAACCCTCGGGGCTACACCTTC. Translation gives CATSEPGQNPRGYTF.

Here the CDR3 reads CASRRTRGRSGNTIYF. The CDR3 DNA follows: TGTGCCAGCAGGAGGACGAGGGGACGCTCTGGAAACACCATATATTTT. J is TRBJ1-3 and V is TRBV2; a weak D match, TRBD1 (5 bases). Germline assignment: CDR1 SNHLY and CDR2 FYNNEI. V was cut by 6 bases and J by 0 bases, with 15 bases left in between. This CDR3 contains 16 residues.

This sequence joins TRBV25-1 and TRBJ1-6; D call uncertain. CDR3 size: 13 residues. Trimming cost V 5 bases and J 6 bases, with 8 bases left between them. Per germline, CDR1 MGHDK and CDR2 SYGVNS. The CDR3 region is CASSRPLNSPLHF. The CDR3 region has the DNA TGTGCCAGCAGTAGACCTCTTAATTCACCCCTCCACTTT.

This clone was observed a handful of times. V gene TRBV7-9 combines with J gene TRBJ1-2; D gene uncertain. CDR3 length equals 16 residues. Trimming stripped 0 bases from V and 4 bases from J, with 15 bases between. Looked up from germline, CDR1 is SEHNR and CDR2 is FQNEAQ (reference sequence). The CDR3 coding sequence is TGTGCCAGCAGCTTAGCGGTTGGCAGCTTCTCCTATGGCTACACCTTC. This codes for CASSLAVGSFSYGYTF. The full variable domain, completed using reference TRBV7-9 and TRBJ1-2, is DTGVSQNPRHKITKRGQNVTFRCDPISEHNRLYWYRQTLGQGPEFLTYFQNEAQLEKSRLLSDRFSAERPKGSFSTLEIQRTEQGDSAMYLCASSLAVGSFSYGYTFGSGTRLTVV.

The chain combines TRBV2 with TRBJ1-4, with a possible D match to TRBD1 (5 bases). Trimming stripped 7 bases from V and 1 base from J, with 10 bases between. This CDR3 is 14 amino acids long. Looked up from germline, CDR1 is SNHLY and CDR2 is FYNNEI. The chain's CDR3 is CASKLTETNEKLFF. Written as DNA, the CDR3 is TGTGCCAGCAAACTGACAGAAACTAATGAAAAACTGTTTTTT.

The rearrangement joins TRBV5-1 to TRBJ1-3; D remains ambiguous. The CDR3 sequence is 15 residues long. Germline values: CDR1 SGHRS, CDR2 YFSETQ. V gave up 2 bases and J gave up 4 bases, with 13 bases separating them. This CDR3 is CASSFGSSGGNTIYF. The CDR3 DNA is TGCGCCAGCAGCTTCGGTTCGTCGGGAGGAAACACCATATATTTT. Full variable domain (missing parts from reference TRBV5-1 and TRBJ1-3): KAGVTQTPRYLIKTRGQQVTLSCSPISGHRSVSWYQQTPGQGLQFLFEYFSETQRNKGNFPGRFSGRQFSNSRSEMNVSTLELGDSALYLCASSFGSSGGNTIYFGEGSWLTVV.

J is TRBJ2-1 and V is TRBV5-1; weak D call: TRBD2 (6 bases). Trimming left V 3 bases short and J 5 bases short, with 15 bases between. The CDR3 loop spans 15 amino acids. Germline values: CDR1 SGHRS, CDR2 YFSETQ. CDR3 DNA: TGCGCCAGCAGCTCAACCGGGACTTTTGACAATGAGCAGTTCTTC. It encodes CASSSTGTFDNEQFF.

The chain combines TRBV5-5 with TRBJ1-5; unclear D gene. This CDR3 region has 14 residues. The germline V and J ends were trimmed by 0 bases and 9 bases, with 13 bases remaining between them. The germline CDR1 and CDR2 sequences are SGHKS and YYEKEE (reference sequence). The CDR3 is CASSLGQSWGPQHF. The CDR3 DNA reads TGTGCCAGCAGCTTGGGGCAGAGTTGGGGGCCCCAGCATTTT.

CDR3 sequence reads: CASSSGRGNNEQFF. Written as DNA, the CDR3 is TGTGCCAGCAGCTCCGGTAGGGGGAACAATGAGCAGTTCTTC. The genes are TRBV7-7 and TRBJ2-1, with D possibly TRBD1 on 6 matching bases. Germline V gene lookup returns CDR1 SSHAT and CDR2 FNYEAQ (reference sequence). The CDR3 has 14 residues. Trimming pared 4 bases from V and 5 bases from J, leaving 12 bases between.

The chain recombines TRBV6-5 with TRBJ2-7; 8 bases line up with TRBD1. The V and J ends lost 2 bases and 4 bases, in that order; junction bases with no gene match: 4. The V gene's germline CDR1 is MNHEY and CDR2 SVGAGI. The CDR3 consists of 14 residues. The CDR3 DNA reads TGTGCCAGCAGTTACGGTCAGGGGGCTTACGAGCAGTACTTC. Its translation is CASSYGQGAYEQYF.

The genes are TRBV5-1 and TRBJ1-2; D not certain. The V end lost 4 bases, the J end lost 2 bases, and 15 bases lay between the germline ends. The CDR3 sequence is 15 residues long. Germline values: CDR1 SGHRS, CDR2 YFSETQ. In nucleotides, the CDR3 is TGCGCCAGCAGCCAAGAAAGTCTATCCAACTATGGCTACACCTTC. It specifies CASSQESLSNYGYTF.

V usage is TRBV2 and J usage is TRBJ2-7; 8 nucleotides match TRBD1. This CDR3 is 12 amino acids long. CDR1 SNHLY and CDR2 FYNNEI come from the germline V gene. Losses at the gene ends were 6 bases for V and 6 bases for J; bases not matched to a gene: 4. CDR3 in amino acids: CASREQGVEQYF. CDR3 nucleotide sequence: TGTGCCAGCAGAGAACAGGGGGTCGAGCAGTACTTC.

The V and J genes are TRBV2 and TRBJ1-1; the D gene is possibly TRBD1 (6 bases). The germline V and J ends were trimmed by 7 bases and 5 bases, with 14 bases remaining between them. Germline V gene data show CDR1 as SNHLY and CDR2 as FYNNEI. The CDR3 contains 13 residues. The CDR3 region has the DNA TGTGCCAGCACCCCACAGGGCCAGACTGAAGCTTTCTTT. This translates into CASTPQGQTEAFF.

The J gene is TRBJ1-1, the V gene TRBV19; D possibly corresponds to TRBD1 (5 bases). This CDR3 is built from 16 residues. The germline V gene encodes CDR1 LNHDA and CDR2 SQIVND (reference sequence). V lost 5 bases to trimming and J lost 2 bases, with 18 bases between them. CDR3 amino acids: CASSYAPGQANTEAFF. The DNA for the CDR3 is TGTGCCAGTAGTTATGCCCCTGGACAAGCCAACACTGAAGCTTTCTTT.

The gene calls are TRBV6-1 and TRBJ2-1; D ambiguous. Germline V gene data show CDR1 as MNHNS and CDR2 as SASEGT. The V end lost 6 bases, the J end lost 5 bases, and 14 bases lay between the germline ends. The CDR3 contains 14 residues. CDR3 residues: CASSHIQRNNEQFF. The CDR3, as DNA: TGTGCCAGCAGCCACATACAGAGGAACAATGAGCAGTTCTTC.

This clone was observed once. V is TRBV6-2 or TRBV6-3 and J is TRBJ1-4, with 9 bases identical to TRBD1. Losses at the gene ends were 8 bases for V and 8 bases for J; bases not matched to a gene: 18. The germline gives CDR1 MNHEY, CDR2 SVGEGT. The CDR3 length is 17 residues. This CDR3 is CASGHIPGQGFGEKLFF. Written as DNA, the CDR3 is TGTGCCAGCGGCCATATCCCGGGACAGGGATTTGGCGAAAAACTGTTTTTT.

The chain combines TRBV6-5 with TRBJ2-5, with D perhaps matching TRBD1 (6 bases). Germline assignment: CDR1 MNHEY and CDR2 SVGAGI. This CDR3 has 15 residues. V was clipped by 6 bases and J by 1 base, with 15 bases between them. The CDR3 DNA reads TGTGCCAGCAGGCGGACAGATACCGGCCAAGAGACCCAGTACTTC. Residues: CASRRTDTGQETQYF.

The chain's CDR3 is CASTLAGGGNSPLHF. In DNA, the CDR3 is TGTGCCAGCACCCTAGCAGGGGGCGGTAATTCACCCCTCCACTTT. The chain uses TRBV28 and TRBJ1-6, with 8 bases lining up with TRBD1. This CDR3 contains 15 residues. J lost 6 bases, V lost 7 bases, and 8 bases had no gene match. Germline CDR1 is MDHEN and CDR2 is SYDVKM.

This clone was picked up one time. The chain has TRBV19 and TRBJ1-5, with a weak D call TRBD1 (5 bases). The CDR3 runs to 18 residues. Trimming removed 0 bases from V and 2 bases from J, with 17 bases in between. The germline CDR1 and CDR2 sequences are LNHDA and SQIVND (reference sequence). The CDR3 loop is CASSIDRGRGFRNQPQHF. In DNA, the CDR3 is TGTGCCAGTAGTATAGATCGAGGGAGGGGATTTCGCAATCAGCCCCAGCATTTT.

This chain joins TRBV6-6 and TRBJ1-5; D gene unclear. V lost 0 bases and J 3 bases, leaving 12 bases between the germline ends. The CDR3 sequence is 16 residues long. Germline V lookup: CDR1 MNHNY, CDR2 SVGAGI (reference sequence). The CDR3 region is CASSYSRTAANQPQHF. The CDR3 nucleotides read TGTGCCAGCAGTTACTCTAGGACGGCGGCCAATCAGCCCCAGCATTTT.

The chain combines TRBV9 with TRBJ2-5; maybe TRBD1 (6 bases). CDR1 is SGDLS, CDR2 YYNGEE, per germline. V was trimmed by 4 bases and J by 5 bases, leaving 15 bases between them. The CDR3 sequence is 14 residues long. In DNA, the CDR3 is TGTGCCAGCAGCACACGAACAGGGTGGGAGACCCAGTACTTC. Protein product: CASSTRTGWETQYF. Together with reference TRBV9 and TRBJ2-5, the CDR3 gives the full variable domain: DSGVTQTPKHLITATGQRVTLRCSPRSGDLSVYWYQQSLDQGLQFLIQYYNGEERAKGNILERFSAQQFPDLHSELNLSSLELGDSALYFCASSTRTGWETQYFGPGTRLLVL.